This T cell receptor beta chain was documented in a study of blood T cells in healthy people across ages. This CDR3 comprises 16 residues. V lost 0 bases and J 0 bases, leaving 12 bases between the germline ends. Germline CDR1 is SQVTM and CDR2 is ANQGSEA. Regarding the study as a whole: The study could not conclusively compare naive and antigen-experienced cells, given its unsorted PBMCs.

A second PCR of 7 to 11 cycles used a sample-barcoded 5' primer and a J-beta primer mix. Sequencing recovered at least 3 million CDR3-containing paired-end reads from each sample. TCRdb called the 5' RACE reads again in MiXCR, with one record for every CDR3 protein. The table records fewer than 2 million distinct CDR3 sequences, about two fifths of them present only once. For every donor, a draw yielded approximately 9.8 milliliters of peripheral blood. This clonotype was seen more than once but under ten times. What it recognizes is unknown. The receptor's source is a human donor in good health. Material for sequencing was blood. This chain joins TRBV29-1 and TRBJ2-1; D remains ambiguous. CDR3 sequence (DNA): TGCAGCGTTGAAGATAACCTGGCGAGCTCCTACAATGAGCAGTTCTTC. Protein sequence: CSVEDNLASSYNEQFF.